This TCR beta chain came from a study of blood T cell dynamics during melanoma immunotherapy. Across the study: Standard first-line treatment here was pembrolizumab or nivolumab plus ipilimumab in metastatic melanoma. Notes on the study in general: Immune-effector CD8+ cells best matched cell-free DNA CDR3 sequences and were most clonal. Whether repertoire-driving clones were melanoma-specific could not be determined.

The J segment lost 2 bases and the V segment lost 5 bases, leaving 6 bases of the junction unmatched. From germline, CDR1 is SGHAT and CDR2 FQNNGV. This CDR3 is 15 amino acids long. Noted time point: week 3, after first cycle of checkpoint inhibitor. To note about this clone: What it recognizes is unknown.

The table came from immunoSEQ multiplex PCR; TCRdb's copy has only in-frame clones and leaves some out. The sample has about 12,000 clones, more than 75% seen once. The clonotype comes from a human donor with melanoma. The source was effector memory CD8+ T cells from blood, collected from a patient treated with checkpoint blockade. The chain employs TRBV11-2 and TRBJ2-7; 10 bases agree with TRBD1. CDR3 sequence (DNA): TGTGCCAGCAGCACAGGACAGGGGGGTACCTACGAGCAGTACTTC. Protein product: CASSTGQGGTYEQYF.